This entry lists 5 T cell receptor beta chains sequenced from one sample in a study of shared clonotypes between healthy human individuals. Libraries were prepared by immunoSEQ multiplex PCR; TCRdb keeps only in-frame clonotypes and omits some of them. The sample has about 710,000 clones, roughly 72% seen once. Sample: memory CD4+ T cells sorted from blood. Subset given: CD45RA-negative fraction. Every receptor here comes from a young woman in good health.

To note about this clone: A much larger clone differs by one base, so this may be a read error. V gene TRBV2 combines with J gene TRBJ2-5, with D hard to call. There are 11 residues in the CDR3. Germline CDR1 SNHLY, CDR2 FYNNEI. Trimming stripped 5 bases from V and 0 bases from J, with 1 base between. The CDR3 is CASSYQETQYF. The CDR3 nucleotides read TGTGCCAGCAGTTACCAAGAGACCCAGTACTTC.

As DNA, the CDR3 is TGTGCCAGCAGCTTGGGAAACAGGGCCCGTACTAAATACAATGAGCAGTTCTTC. Translated: CASSLGNRARTKYNEQFF. The rearrangement links TRBV5-6 to TRBJ2-1; maybe TRBD1 (6 bases). CDR1 and CDR2 from the germline V gene are SGHDT and YYEEEE. The length of the CDR3 is 18 residues. The V and J ends lost 0 bases and 4 bases respectively, with 20 bases between them.

A few counts support this clone. The chain recombines TRBV9 with TRBJ1-4; the match to TRBD1 covers 9 bases. The CDR3 contains 17 residues. J was trimmed by 1 base and V by 4 bases; bases with no gene match: 8. Per the germline V gene, CDR1 is SGDLS and CDR2 is YYNGEE. CDR3 amino acids: CASSKWTGAGTNEKLFF. CDR3 in DNA: TGTGCCAGCAGCAAGTGGACAGGGGCAGGAACTAATGAAAAACTGTTTTTT.

This clone was recorded only once. The chain combines TRBV5-4 with TRBJ2-3; possible D gene TRBD2, 5 bases. The CDR3 has 17 amino acids. V lost 1 base to trimming and J lost 0 bases, with 15 bases between them. Germline loops: CDR1 SGHNT, CDR2 YYREEE (reference sequence). In DNA, the CDR3 is TGTGCCAGCAGCTTGCCCCTAGCCAACCCTAGCACAGATACGCAGTATTTT. This codes for CASSLPLANPSTDTQYF.

This clone was counted only a few times. V and J are TRBV4-1 and TRBJ1-1; D remains unclear. CDR3 length: 14 residues. Germline V gives CDR1 MGHRA, CDR2 YSYEKL. V shed 3 bases and J shed 4 bases, with 12 bases lying between them. CDR3 amino acids: CASSQLGSGTEAFF. The CDR3 DNA reads as TGCGCCAGCAGCCAGTTGGGATCCGGCACTGAAGCTTTCTTT.